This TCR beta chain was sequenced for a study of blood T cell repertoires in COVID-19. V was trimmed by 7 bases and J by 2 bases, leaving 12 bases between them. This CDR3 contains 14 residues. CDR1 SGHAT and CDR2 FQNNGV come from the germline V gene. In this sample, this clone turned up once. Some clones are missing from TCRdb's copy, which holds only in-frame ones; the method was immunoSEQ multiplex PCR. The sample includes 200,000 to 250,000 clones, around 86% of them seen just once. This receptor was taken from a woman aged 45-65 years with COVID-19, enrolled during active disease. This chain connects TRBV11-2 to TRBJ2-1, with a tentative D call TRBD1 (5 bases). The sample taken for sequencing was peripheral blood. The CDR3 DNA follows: TGTGCCAGCAACCATGGACAAGCCTACAATGAGCAGTTCTTC. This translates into CASNHGQAYNEQFF. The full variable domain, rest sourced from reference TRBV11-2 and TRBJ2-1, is EAGVAQSPRYKIIEKRQSVAFWCNPISGHATLYWYQQILGQGPKLLIQFQNNGVVDDSQLPKDRFSAERLKGVDSTLKIQPAKLEDSAVYLCASNHGQAYNEQFFGPGTRLTVL.